This TCR beta chain was found in a study of a mutant IDH1 vaccine in newly diagnosed glioma (dated by TCRdb to about 2021). For the wider study: Across visits V03 through V10, patients got a total of eight vaccinations, given in weeks 1, 3, 5, 7, 11, 15, 19 and 23. Vaccination began 4-6 weeks after radiotherapy alone, or alongside temozolomide cycles in the chemotherapy-containing groups. Of the approximately 30 treated patients, around 62% were male and about 38% were female, and the mean age was about 40 years. Prior to enrollment, standard therapy consisting of radiotherapy alone, temozolomide alone, or radiochemotherapy with temozolomide had been administered to patients, with the combination being received by most patients. Six visits were used for peripheral blood collection: V03 (baseline), V05, V07, V10, V12 and V13. For exploratory analyses, longitudinal TCRB deep sequencing was carried out in roughly 23 treated patients wherever samples were available. Findings and caveats that apply to the study as a whole: Selection of PBMC samples for TCRB deep sequencing was based on availability. It was noted by the authors that analyses of patient blood samples could not be reproduced owing to sample limitations. Pseudoprogression seemed to be unrelated to changes in the top peripheral T cell clonotypes found by TCRB sequencing. Immune responses induced by the vaccine were seen in roughly 95% of patients across multiple MHC alleles.

Remarks on this clone: It has no known antigen specificity. Base qualities are not provided; no much larger clone lies one nucleotide away.

V sheds 5 bases and J sheds 7 bases, leaving 5 bases between their ends. Counted from cysteine to phenylalanine, this CDR3 has 10 amino acids. The DNA shown is the 30-base CDR3, in frame from base 1. CDR1 and CDR2, looked up from the germline V gene (reference sequence), are MNHNY and SVGAGI. The time point tag for this specimen amounts to: week 23, last vaccination. A 20-mer mutant IDH1 peptide at 300 micrograms in Montanide made up each vaccine dose, which was injected subcutaneously together with topical imiquimod. The donors had newly diagnosed IDH1-mutant astrocytomas of WHO grade 3 or 4 that showed loss of nuclear ATRX. The samples were drawn from NOA16, a multicentre, single-arm, open-label phase I trial in Germany that tested a mutant IDH1 peptide vaccine in humans for the first time. Genomic DNA for TCRB sequencing was extracted from EDTA blood using the DNeasy Blood and Tissue Kit. Library preparation was by the immunoSEQ multiplex PCR assay. Rearranged TCR beta chain sequences were amplified using the hsTCRB Kit according to the manufacturer's protocol. TCRB libraries were sequenced on an Illumina MiSeq. The paper's data handling went like this. Demultiplexing, trimming and gene mapping were performed with the kit vendor's proprietary platform. TCRdb holds this immuneACCESS table with in-frame rearrangements only. Some clones are missing; in checked studies, unresolved V genes explain under half, and the rest has no known cause. V and J calls and clone size are copied from that table; D and trimming were computed from the DNA. Counted in this sample were approximately 57,000 clones; about three quarters of them appeared once. The top ten hold approximately 8% of the sample.

This chain joins TRBV6-6 to TRBJ1-1; the D gene lacks a confident call. The source was PBMCs, collected from a glioma patient whose treatment included an IDH1 peptide vaccine. The origin of this receptor is a woman between 35 and 50 years old with glioma. Some clones in this sample may be carry-over from other donors' samples. The CDR3 region has the sequence CASSRSEAFF. Read as DNA, the sequence is TGTGCCAGCAGTAGGAGTGAAGCTTTCTTT.